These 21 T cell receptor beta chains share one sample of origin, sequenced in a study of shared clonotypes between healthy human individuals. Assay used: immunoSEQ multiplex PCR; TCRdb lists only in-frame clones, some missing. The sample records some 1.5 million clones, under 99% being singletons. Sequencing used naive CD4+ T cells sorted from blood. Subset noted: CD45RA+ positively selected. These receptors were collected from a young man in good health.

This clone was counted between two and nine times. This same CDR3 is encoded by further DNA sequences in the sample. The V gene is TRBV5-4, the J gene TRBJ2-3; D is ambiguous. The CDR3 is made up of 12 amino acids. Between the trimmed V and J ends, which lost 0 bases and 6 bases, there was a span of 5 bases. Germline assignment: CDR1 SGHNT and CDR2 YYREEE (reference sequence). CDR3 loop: CASSLVRDTQYF. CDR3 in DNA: TGTGCCAGCAGCTTGGTTCGGGATACGCAGTATTTT.

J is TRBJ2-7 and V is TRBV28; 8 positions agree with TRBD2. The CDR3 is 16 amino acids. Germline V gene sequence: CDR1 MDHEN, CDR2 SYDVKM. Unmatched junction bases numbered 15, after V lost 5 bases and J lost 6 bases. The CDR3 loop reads CASSLALAGRHGEQYF. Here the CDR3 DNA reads TGTGCCAGCAGTCTGGCGCTAGCGGGCCGTCACGGCGAGCAGTACTTC.

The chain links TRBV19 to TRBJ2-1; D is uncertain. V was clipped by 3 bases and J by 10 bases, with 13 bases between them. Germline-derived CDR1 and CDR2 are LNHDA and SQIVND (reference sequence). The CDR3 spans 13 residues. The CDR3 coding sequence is TGTGCCAGTAGTATTATGGGGATTGGGGAGCAGTTCTTC. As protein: CASSIMGIGEQFF.

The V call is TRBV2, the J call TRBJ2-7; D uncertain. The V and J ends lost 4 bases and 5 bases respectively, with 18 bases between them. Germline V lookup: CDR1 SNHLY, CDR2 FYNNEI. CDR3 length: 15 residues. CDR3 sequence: CASSVIGSRVDEQYF. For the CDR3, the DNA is TGTGCCAGCAGTGTAATCGGCAGTCGAGTGGACGAGCAGTACTTC.

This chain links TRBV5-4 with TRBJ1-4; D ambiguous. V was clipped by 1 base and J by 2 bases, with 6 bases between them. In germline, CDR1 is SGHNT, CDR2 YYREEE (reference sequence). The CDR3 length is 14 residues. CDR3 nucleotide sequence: TGTGCCAGCAGCTTGTGGCGGACTAATGAAAAACTGTTTTTT. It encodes CASSLWRTNEKLFF.

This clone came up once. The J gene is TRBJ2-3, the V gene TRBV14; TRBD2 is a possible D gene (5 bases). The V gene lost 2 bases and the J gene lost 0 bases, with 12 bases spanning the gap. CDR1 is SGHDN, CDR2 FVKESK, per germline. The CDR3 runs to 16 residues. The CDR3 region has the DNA TGTGCCAGCAGCCAAAGGACTCAACTTAGCACAGATACGCAGTATTTT. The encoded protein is CASSQRTQLSTDTQYF. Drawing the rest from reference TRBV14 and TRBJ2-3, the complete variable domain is EAGVTQFPSHSVIEKGQTVTLRCDPISGHDNLYWYRRVMGKEIKFLLHFVKESKQDESGMPNNRFLAERTGGTYSTLKVQPAELEDSGVYFCASSQRTQLSTDTQYFGPGTRLTVL.

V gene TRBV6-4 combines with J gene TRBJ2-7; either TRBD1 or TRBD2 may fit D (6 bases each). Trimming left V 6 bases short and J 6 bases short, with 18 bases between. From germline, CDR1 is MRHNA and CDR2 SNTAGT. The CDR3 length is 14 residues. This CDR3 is CASSNAPGASEQYF. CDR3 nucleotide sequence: TGTGCCAGCAGCAACGCCCCGGGGGCAAGCGAGCAGTACTTC.

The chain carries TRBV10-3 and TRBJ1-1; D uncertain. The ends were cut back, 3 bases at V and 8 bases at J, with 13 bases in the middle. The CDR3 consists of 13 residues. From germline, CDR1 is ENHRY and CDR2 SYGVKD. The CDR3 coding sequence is TGTGCCATCAGTGACCCCGGCGAATCGGAAGCTTTCTTT. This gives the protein CAISDPGESEAFF.

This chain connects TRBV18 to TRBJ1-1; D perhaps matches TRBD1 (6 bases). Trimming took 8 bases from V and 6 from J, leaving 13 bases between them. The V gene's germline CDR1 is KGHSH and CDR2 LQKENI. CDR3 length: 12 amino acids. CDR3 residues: CASTFRGAEAFF. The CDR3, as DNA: TGTGCCAGCACCTTCAGGGGCGCTGAAGCTTTCTTT.

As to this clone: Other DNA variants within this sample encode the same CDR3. The CDR3 DNA sequence: TGCAGCGTCAGACAGGGGGAGACCCAGTACTTC. Translating gives CSVRQGETQYF. This chain uses TRBV29-1 with TRBJ2-5; 8 positions match TRBD1. The CDR3 consists of 11 residues. Per the germline V gene, CDR1 is SQVTM and CDR2 is ANQGSEA. V dropped 6 bases and J dropped 5; count of bases not matched to a gene: 2. The full variable domain, in which reference TRBV29-1 and TRBJ2-5 provide the parts outside the CDR3, is SAVISQKPSRDICQRGTSLTIQCQVDSQVTMMFWYRQQPGQSLTLIATANQGSEATYESGFVIDKFPISRPNLTFSTLTVSNMSPEDSSIYLCSVRQGETQYFGPGTRLLVL.

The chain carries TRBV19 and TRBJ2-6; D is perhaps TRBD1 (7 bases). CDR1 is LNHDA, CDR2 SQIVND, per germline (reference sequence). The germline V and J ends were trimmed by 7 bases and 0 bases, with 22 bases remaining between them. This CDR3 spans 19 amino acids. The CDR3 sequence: CASTPRRGRDRSGANVLTF. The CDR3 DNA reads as TGTGCCAGTACCCCAAGGAGGGGGCGTGATCGCTCTGGGGCCAACGTCCTGACTTTC.

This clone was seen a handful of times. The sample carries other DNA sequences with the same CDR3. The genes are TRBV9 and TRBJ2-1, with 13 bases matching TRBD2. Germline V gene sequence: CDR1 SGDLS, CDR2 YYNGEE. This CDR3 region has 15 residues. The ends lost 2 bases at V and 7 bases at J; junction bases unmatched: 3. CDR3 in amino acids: CASSVGTSGNNEQFF. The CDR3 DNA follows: TGTGCCAGCAGCGTTGGGACTAGCGGGAATAATGAGCAGTTCTTC.

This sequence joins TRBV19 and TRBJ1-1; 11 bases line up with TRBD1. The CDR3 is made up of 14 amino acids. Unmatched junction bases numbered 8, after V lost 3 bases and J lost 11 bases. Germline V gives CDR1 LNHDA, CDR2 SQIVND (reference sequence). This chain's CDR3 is CASSIRTGGIQAFF. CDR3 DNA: TGTGCCAGTAGTATCCGGACAGGGGGCATTCAGGCTTTCTTT.

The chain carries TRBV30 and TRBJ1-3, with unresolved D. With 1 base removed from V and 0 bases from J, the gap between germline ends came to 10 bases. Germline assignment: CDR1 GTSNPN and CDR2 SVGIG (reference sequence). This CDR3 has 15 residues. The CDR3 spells CAWSGTGNSGNTIYF. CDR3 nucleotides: TGTGCCTGGAGTGGGACGGGAAACTCTGGAAACACCATATATTTT.

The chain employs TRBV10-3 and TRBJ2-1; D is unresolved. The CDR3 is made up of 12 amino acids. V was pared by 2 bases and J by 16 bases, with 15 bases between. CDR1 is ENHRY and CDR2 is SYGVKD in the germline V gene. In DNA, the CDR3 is TGTGCCATCAGTGAGGCGCCCGGAGCCTATTTCTTC. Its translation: CAISEAPGAYFF.

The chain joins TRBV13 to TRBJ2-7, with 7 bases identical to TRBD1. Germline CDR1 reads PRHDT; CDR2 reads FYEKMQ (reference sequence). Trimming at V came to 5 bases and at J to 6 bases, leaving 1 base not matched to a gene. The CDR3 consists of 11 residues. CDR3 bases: TGTGCCAGCAGCCACAGGGGCGAGCAGTACTTC. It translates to CASSHRGEQYF.

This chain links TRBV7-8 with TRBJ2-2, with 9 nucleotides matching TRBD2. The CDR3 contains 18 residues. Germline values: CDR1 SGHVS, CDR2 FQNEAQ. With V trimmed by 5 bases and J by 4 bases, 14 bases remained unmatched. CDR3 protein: CASSQAYSREGGTGELFF. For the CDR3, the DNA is TGTGCCAGCAGCCAAGCCTACTCGCGGGAGGGAGGCACCGGGGAGCTGTTTTTT.

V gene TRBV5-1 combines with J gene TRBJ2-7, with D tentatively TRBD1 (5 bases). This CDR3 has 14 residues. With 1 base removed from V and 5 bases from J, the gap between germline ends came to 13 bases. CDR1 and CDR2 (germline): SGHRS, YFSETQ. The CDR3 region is CASSLLQGGHEQYF. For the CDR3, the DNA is TGCGCCAGCAGCTTGCTTCAGGGTGGCCACGAGCAGTACTTC.

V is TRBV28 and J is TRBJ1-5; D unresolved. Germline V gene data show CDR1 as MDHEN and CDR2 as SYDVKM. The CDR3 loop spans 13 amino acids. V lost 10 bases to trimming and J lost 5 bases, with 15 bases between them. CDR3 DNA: TGTGCCATCTCGTCGTCAGTTCATCAGCCCCAGCATTTT. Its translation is CAISSSVHQPQHF.

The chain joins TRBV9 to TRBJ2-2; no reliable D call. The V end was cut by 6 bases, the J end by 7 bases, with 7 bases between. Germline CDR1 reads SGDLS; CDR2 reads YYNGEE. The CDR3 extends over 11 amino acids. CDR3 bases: TGTGCCAGCACCCGTAACGGGGAGCTGTTTTTT. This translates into CASTRNGELFF.

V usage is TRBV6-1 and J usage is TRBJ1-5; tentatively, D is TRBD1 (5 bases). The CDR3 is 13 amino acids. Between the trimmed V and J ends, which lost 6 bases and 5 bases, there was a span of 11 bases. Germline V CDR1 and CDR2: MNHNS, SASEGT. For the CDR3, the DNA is TGTGCCAGCAGAAGACAGATCGATCAGCCCCAGCATTTT. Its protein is CASRRQIDQPQHF.